A single sample is the source of the 22 T cell receptor beta chains below, sequenced in a study of CD8+ T cells in alopecia areata. Following extraction, RNA underwent reverse transcription to cDNA, which served as the sequencing template. Libraries were prepared by immunoSEQ multiplex PCR; TCRdb keeps only in-frame clonotypes and omits some of them. The sample includes fewer than 250,000 clones, approximately 40% of them seen just once. Treatment meaning: oral pan-JAK inhibitor, 5-10 mg twice daily. The input for sequencing was CD4+ T cells sorted from blood, taken at approximately week 36, from a patient treated with tofacitinib. All receptors derive from a human donor with alopecia areata.

The chain has TRBV28 and TRBJ1-2, with 9 bases matching TRBD1. Germline values: CDR1 MDHEN, CDR2 SYDVKM. V dropped 6 bases and J dropped 8; count of bases not matched to a gene: 16. CDR3 size: 16 residues. The CDR3 DNA follows: TGTGCCAGCAGACTAAGTACAGGGGGCGCCGGGGGAGGCTACACCTTC. This codes for CASRLSTGGAGGGYTF.

This sequence joins TRBV9 and TRBJ2-1; the D gene is possibly TRBD2 (6 bases). This CDR3 region has 14 residues. Germline values: CDR1 SGDLS, CDR2 YYNGEE. Between the trimmed V and J ends, which lost 1 base and 5 bases, there was a span of 10 bases. Here the CDR3 DNA reads TGTGCCAGCAGCGTATTAGCGGCTAACAATGAGCAGTTCTTC. Residues: CASSVLAANNEQFF.

CDR3 loop: CASSQSDPMETQYF. The CDR3 nucleotides are TGCGCCAGCAGTCAATCTGACCCGATGGAGACCCAGTACTTC. The chain is built from TRBV23-1 and TRBJ2-5; D unresolved. TRBV23-1 is treated as an ORF (open reading frame) with a function not yet certain. The CDR3 extends over 14 amino acids. Deletions cut 0 bases from V and 5 bases from J, with 10 bases between.

This clone came up a few times. The J gene is TRBJ1-2, the V gene TRBV5-6; D unclear. Trimming pared 4 bases from V and 5 bases from J, leaving 12 bases between. The length of the CDR3 is 13 residues. Per germline, CDR1 SGHDT and CDR2 YYEEEE. CDR3 loop: CASSRVGEYGYTF. CDR3 sequence (DNA): TGTGCCAGCAGCCGCGTGGGAGAGTATGGCTACACCTTC.

The chain combines TRBV6-5 with TRBJ1-2; maybe TRBD1 (5 bases). V lost 2 bases and J 7 bases, leaving 17 bases between the germline ends. From germline, CDR1 is MNHEY and CDR2 SVGAGI. The length of the CDR3 is 15 residues. The CDR3 sequence: CASSYRGTGVGGYTF. In DNA, the CDR3 is TGTGCCAGCAGTTACCGCGGGACCGGCGTGGGTGGCTACACCTTC.

The J gene is TRBJ1-2, the V gene TRBV7-8; D unclear. Germline CDR1 SGHVS, CDR2 FQNEAQ. The CDR3 runs to 15 residues. V was pared by 5 bases and J by 2 bases, with 15 bases between. CDR3 sequence (DNA): TGTGCCAGCAGCCCGCAGCATCTGGGGAACTATGGCTACACCTTC. As protein: CASSPQHLGNYGYTF.

The V call is TRBV6-1, the J call TRBJ1-5; 7 positions agree with TRBD1. The length of the CDR3 is 14 residues. Germline V gene sequence: CDR1 MNHNS, CDR2 SASEGT. Trimming removed 8 bases from V and 3 bases from J; junction bases left unmatched: 7. In DNA, the CDR3 is TGTGCCAGCCGATGGGACAGTCTCAATCAGCCCCAGCATTTT. Translation: CASRWDSLNQPQHF.

The chain combines TRBV9 with TRBJ2-7; TRBD1 is a possible D gene (7 bases). V was clipped by 0 bases and J by 4 bases, with 14 bases between them. Germline V lookup: CDR1 SGDLS, CDR2 YYNGEE. The CDR3 consists of 15 residues. The CDR3, as DNA: TGTGCCAGCAGCGTAGGGACAGGCGGGGCTTACGAGCAGTACTTC. The encoded protein is CASSVGTGGAYEQYF.

This clone appeared a few times. The chain has TRBV30 and TRBJ1-1; no firm D call. The germline V gene has CDR1 GTSNPN and CDR2 SVGIG (reference sequence). There are 15 residues in the CDR3. The germline V and J ends were trimmed by 5 bases and 1 base, with 17 bases remaining between them. This CDR3 is CAWHRKVRGNTEAFF. In DNA, the CDR3 is TGTGCCTGGCACAGAAAAGTCAGAGGGAACACTGAAGCTTTCTTT.

In its sample, this clone was seen a few times. The junction shows a germline mismatch at one end, possibly a read error. This chain connects TRBV7-9 to TRBJ2-5; a possible D gene is TRBD2 (6 bases). From germline, CDR1 is SEHNR and CDR2 FQNEAQ (reference sequence). This CDR3 region has 8 residues. The CDR3 DNA reads as TGTGCCAGCAGCCCGGGGGACTTC. It codes for CASSPGDF.

This chain connects TRBV4-3 to TRBJ2-1; the D call may be TRBD1 or TRBD2 (5 bases each). CDR3 size: 16 residues. Per the germline V gene, CDR1 is LGHNA and CDR2 is YSLEER. With 0 bases removed from V and 6 bases from J, the gap between germline ends came to 15 bases. CDR3 in DNA: TGCGCCAGCAGCCAAGATAAGGAGGTTAGGGGCAATGAGCAGTTCTTC. Protein: CASSQDKEVRGNEQFF.

Here the CDR3 reads CASSTGTSHGEQFF. The CDR3 nucleotides read TGCGCCAGCAGCACCGGGACTAGCCATGGGGAGCAGTTCTTC. The gene calls are TRBV5-1 and TRBJ2-1, with 9 bases fitting TRBD2. Germline assignment: CDR1 SGHRS and CDR2 YFSETQ. The CDR3 loop spans 14 amino acids. V lost 4 bases and J lost 10; bases outside the gene matches: 9.

A few counts support this clone. The chain joins TRBV7-8 to TRBJ2-2; 7 nucleotides align to TRBD1. CDR1 SGHVS and CDR2 FQNEAQ come from the germline V gene. The junction had 3 bases not matched to a gene; V was cut back by 5 bases and J by 0 bases. There are 15 residues in the CDR3. The DNA of the CDR3 is TGTGCCAGCAGCCCGGACAGGACGAACACCGGGGAGCTGTTTTTT. Protein: CASSPDRTNTGELFF.

Remarks on this clone: The sample holds other DNA sequences that translate to the same CDR3. CDR3 sequence: CSFTGTSTGEQYF. The CDR3 nucleotides are TGCAGCTTTACCGGGACCAGCACAGGCGAGCAGTACTTC. This sequence joins TRBV29-1 and TRBJ2-7, with D possibly called TRBD1 or TRBD2 (5 bases each). This CDR3 region has 13 residues. Germline CDR1 is SQVTM and CDR2 is ANQGSEA. Trimming removed 8 bases from V and 6 bases from J, with 20 bases in between.

V usage is TRBV30 and J usage is TRBJ2-4, with D hard to call. Trimming pared 1 base from V and 6 bases from J, leaving 10 bases between. The CDR3 extends over 13 amino acids. Looked up from germline, CDR1 is GTSNPN and CDR2 is SVGIG (reference sequence). CDR3 amino acids: CAWSGRRANIQYF. The CDR3 DNA sequence: TGTGCCTGGAGTGGAAGAAGGGCAAACATTCAGTACTTC. Together with reference TRBV30 and TRBJ2-4, the CDR3 gives the full variable domain: SQTIHQWPATLVQPVGSPLSLECTVEGTSNPNLYWYRQAAGRGLQLLFYSVGIGQISSEVPQNLSASRPQDRQFILSSKKLLLSDSGFYLCAWSGRRANIQYFGAGTRLSVL.

This clone was seen more than once but under ten times. The chain combines TRBV11-2 with TRBJ2-3; 10 bases line up with TRBD2. J lost 6 bases, V lost 5 bases, and 11 bases had no gene match. This CDR3 has 16 amino acids. Germline assignment: CDR1 SGHAT and CDR2 FQNNGV. CDR3 DNA: TGTGCCAGCAGCGCGGCTCCTAGCGGGAGTATGGATACGCAGTATTTT. It encodes CASSAAPSGSMDTQYF.

The gene calls are TRBV5-6 and TRBJ2-2; D unresolved. Germline CDR1 and CDR2: SGHDT and YYEEEE. The germline V and J ends were trimmed by 3 bases and 7 bases, with 10 bases remaining between them. This CDR3 has 13 amino acids. In DNA form, the CDR3 reads TGTGCCAGCAGCTGGACGGGTTTCGGGGAGCTGTTTTTT. Protein: CASSWTGFGELFF.

The chain combines TRBV7-2 with TRBJ2-7, with 7 bases matching TRBD1. This CDR3 region has 15 residues. Trimming at V came to 5 bases and at J to 5 bases, leaving 12 bases not matched to a gene. Germline V gene lookup returns CDR1 SGHTA and CDR2 FQGNSA. This CDR3 is CASSARFQGVHEQYF. For the CDR3, the DNA is TGTGCCAGCAGCGCGCGATTCCAGGGGGTCCACGAGCAGTACTTC.

The chain is built from TRBV9 and TRBJ2-3, with D perhaps matching TRBD1 or TRBD2 (5 bases each). Germline lookup yields CDR1 SGDLS and CDR2 YYNGEE. The V gene lost 4 bases and the J gene lost 4 bases, with 16 bases spanning the gap. CDR3 length equals 15 residues. The CDR3 nucleotides are TGTGCCAGCAGCACCCGGGACCGGTGGGCAGATACGCAGTATTTT. Residues: CASSTRDRWADTQYF.

V gene TRBV4-2 combines with J gene TRBJ2-5, with a possible D match to TRBD1 (6 bases). This CDR3 is built from 14 residues. V was cut by 3 bases and J by 11 bases, with 19 bases left in between. Looked up from germline, CDR1 is LGHNA and CDR2 is YNFKEQ. CDR3 DNA sequence: TGTGCCAGCAGCCAGTCCCCCCGTGTCAGGGGACAGTACTTC. Translating it yields CASSQSPRVRGQYF.

Only one count was recorded for this clone. The rearrangement links TRBV2 to TRBJ2-5, with a tentative D call TRBD1 (6 bases). Per the germline V gene, CDR1 is SNHLY and CDR2 is FYNNEI. The CDR3 sequence is 13 residues long. Trimming shortened V by 6 bases and J by 6 bases, and 14 bases separated the two germline ends. The CDR3: CASREDSFQTQYF. The CDR3, as DNA: TGTGCCAGCAGGGAGGACAGTTTCCAGACCCAGTACTTC.

In this sample, this clone turned up a few times. The chain employs TRBV7-8 and TRBJ2-5; 14 bases align to TRBD2. The J segment lost 10 bases and the V segment lost 2 bases, leaving 9 bases of the junction unmatched. The length of the CDR3 is 16 residues. CDR1 and CDR2 from the germline V gene are SGHVS and FQNEAQ. CDR3 sequence: CASSLTSGTSGSNQYF. Written as DNA, the CDR3 is TGTGCCAGCAGCTTAACCTCGGGGACTAGCGGGAGTAACCAGTACTTC.